This TCR beta chain was sequenced for a study of blood T cell repertoires in COVID-19. Study information: Material from acute and convalescent COVID-19 was sourced from the United States, Italy and Spain.

V shed 5 bases and J shed 3 bases, with 11 bases lying between them. This CDR3 has 13 residues. Germline CDR1 MNHEY, CDR2 SVGAGI. The table came from immunoSEQ multiplex PCR; TCRdb's copy has only in-frame clones and leaves some out. There are around 84,000 clones in the sample; roughly 90% occur only once, and approximately 4.2% lies in the top ten. Sequenced material: peripheral blood. The chain carries TRBV6-5 and TRBJ2-7; TRBD2 is a possible D gene (5 bases). The sequence was obtained from a man aged 45 to 65 with active COVID-19. CDR3 DNA sequence: TGTGCCAGCAGTCCTGGGAGAGACTACGAGCAGTACTTC. Translating gives CASSPGRDYEQYF.